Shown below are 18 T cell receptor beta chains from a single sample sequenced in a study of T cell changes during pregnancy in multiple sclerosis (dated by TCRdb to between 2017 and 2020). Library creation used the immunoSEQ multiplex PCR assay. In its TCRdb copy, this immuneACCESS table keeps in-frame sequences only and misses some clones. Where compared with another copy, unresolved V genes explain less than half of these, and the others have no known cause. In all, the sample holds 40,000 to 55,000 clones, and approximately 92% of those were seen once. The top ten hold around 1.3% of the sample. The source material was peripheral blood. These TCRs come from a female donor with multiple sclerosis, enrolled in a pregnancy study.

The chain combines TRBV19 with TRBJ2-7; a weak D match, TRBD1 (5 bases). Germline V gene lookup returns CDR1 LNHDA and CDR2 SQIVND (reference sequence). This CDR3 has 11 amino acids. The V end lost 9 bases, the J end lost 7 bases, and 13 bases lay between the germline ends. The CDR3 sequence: CASTKGEEQYF. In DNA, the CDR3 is TGTGCCAGCACTAAAGGGGAAGAGCAGTACTTC.

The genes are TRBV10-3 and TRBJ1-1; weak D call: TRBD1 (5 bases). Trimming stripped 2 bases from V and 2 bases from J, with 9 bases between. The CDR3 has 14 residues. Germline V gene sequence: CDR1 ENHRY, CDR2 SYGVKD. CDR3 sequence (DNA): TGTGCCATCAGTGAGAGGGGAGGAAACACTGAAGCTTTCTTT. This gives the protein CAISERGGNTEAFF.

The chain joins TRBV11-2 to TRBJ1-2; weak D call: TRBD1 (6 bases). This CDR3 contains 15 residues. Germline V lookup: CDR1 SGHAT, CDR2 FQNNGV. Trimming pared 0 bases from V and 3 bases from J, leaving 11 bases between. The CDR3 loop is CASSLEAGVDYGYTF. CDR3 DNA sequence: TGTGCCAGCAGCTTAGAGGCAGGGGTCGACTATGGCTACACCTTC.

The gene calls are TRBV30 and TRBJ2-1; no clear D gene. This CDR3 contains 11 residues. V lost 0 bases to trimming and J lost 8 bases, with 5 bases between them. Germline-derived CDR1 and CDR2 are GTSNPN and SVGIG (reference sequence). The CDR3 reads CAWSVLDEQFF. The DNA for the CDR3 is TGTGCCTGGAGTGTGCTCGATGAGCAGTTCTTC.

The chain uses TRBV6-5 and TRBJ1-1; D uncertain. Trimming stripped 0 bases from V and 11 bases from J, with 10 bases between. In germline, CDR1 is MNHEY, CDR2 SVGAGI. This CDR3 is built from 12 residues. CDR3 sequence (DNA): TGTGCCAGCAGTTACTCACTGGGGAAGGCTTTCTTT. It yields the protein CASSYSLGKAFF.

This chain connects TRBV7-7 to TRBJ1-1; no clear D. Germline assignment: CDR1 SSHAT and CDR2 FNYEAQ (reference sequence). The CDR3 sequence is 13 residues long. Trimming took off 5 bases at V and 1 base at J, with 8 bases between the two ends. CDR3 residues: CASSARENTEAFF. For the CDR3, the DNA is TGTGCCAGCAGCGCGCGGGAGAACACTGAAGCTTTCTTT.

Here the CDR3 DNA reads TGTGCCAGTAGTATAGGGCAGGGTGAGACCCAGTACTTC. Its protein is CASSIGQGETQYF. The rearrangement joins TRBV19 to TRBJ2-5, with D possibly matching TRBD1 (5 bases). Looked up from germline, CDR1 is LNHDA and CDR2 is SQIVND (reference sequence). This CDR3 spans 13 amino acids. Trimming took 1 base from V and 5 from J, leaving 8 bases between them.

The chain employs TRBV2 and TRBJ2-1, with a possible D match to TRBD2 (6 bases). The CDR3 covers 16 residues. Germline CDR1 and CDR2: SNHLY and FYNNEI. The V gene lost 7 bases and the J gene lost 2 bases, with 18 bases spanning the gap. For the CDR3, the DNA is TGTGCCAGCACCCAAAATGGGCGGGGTGCCTACAATGAGCAGTTCTTC. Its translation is CASTQNGRGAYNEQFF.

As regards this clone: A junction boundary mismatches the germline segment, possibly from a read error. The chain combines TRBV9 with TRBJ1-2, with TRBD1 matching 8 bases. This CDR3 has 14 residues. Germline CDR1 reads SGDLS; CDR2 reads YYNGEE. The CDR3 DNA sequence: TGTGCCAGCAGCGCAGGGGGACAGGACTACACAGTTTACTTC. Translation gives CASSAGGQDYTVYF. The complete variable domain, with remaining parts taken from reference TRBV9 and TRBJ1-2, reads DSGVTQTPKHLITATGQRVTLRCSPRSGDLSVYWYQQSLDQGLQFLIQYYNGEERAKGNILERFSAQQFPDLHSELNLSSLELGDSALYFCASSAGGQDYTVYFGSGTRLTVV.

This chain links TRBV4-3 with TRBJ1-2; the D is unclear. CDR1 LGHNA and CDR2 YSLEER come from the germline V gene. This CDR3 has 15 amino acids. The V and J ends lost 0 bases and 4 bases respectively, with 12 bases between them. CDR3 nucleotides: TGCGCCAGCAGCCAAGATGACTCCTGGGGCTATGGCTACACCTTC. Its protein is CASSQDDSWGYGYTF.

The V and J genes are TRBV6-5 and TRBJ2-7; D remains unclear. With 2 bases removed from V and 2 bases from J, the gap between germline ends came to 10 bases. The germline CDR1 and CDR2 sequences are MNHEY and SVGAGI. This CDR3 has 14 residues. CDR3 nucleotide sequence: TGTGCCAGCAGTTACGCGGTCAGTACCTACGAGCAGTACTTC. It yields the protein CASSYAVSTYEQYF.

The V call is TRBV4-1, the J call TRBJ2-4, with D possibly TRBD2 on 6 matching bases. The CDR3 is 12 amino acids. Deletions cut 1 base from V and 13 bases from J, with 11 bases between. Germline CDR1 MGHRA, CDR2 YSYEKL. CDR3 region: CASSQGGDPQYF. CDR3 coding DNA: TGCGCCAGCAGCCAAGGCGGGGATCCCCAGTACTTC.

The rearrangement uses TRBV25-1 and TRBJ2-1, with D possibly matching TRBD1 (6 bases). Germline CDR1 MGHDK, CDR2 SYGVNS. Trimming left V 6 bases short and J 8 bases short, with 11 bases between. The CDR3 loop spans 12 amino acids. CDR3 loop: CASSEQGYEQFF. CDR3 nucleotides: TGTGCCAGCAGCGAACAGGGCTATGAGCAGTTCTTC.

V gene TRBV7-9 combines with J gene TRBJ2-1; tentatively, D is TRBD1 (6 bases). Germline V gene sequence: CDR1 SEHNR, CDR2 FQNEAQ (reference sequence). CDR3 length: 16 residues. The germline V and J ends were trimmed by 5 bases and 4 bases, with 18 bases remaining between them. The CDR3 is CASSISDRDIYNEQFF. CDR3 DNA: TGTGCCAGCAGCATCTCGGACCGGGACATTTACAATGAGCAGTTCTTC.

The CDR3 region has the DNA TGTGCCAGCAGCGCGACGAACAGGAACACTGAAGCTTTCTTT. Amino acids: CASSATNRNTEAFF. The genes are TRBV9 and TRBJ1-1; D unresolved. The germline V and J ends were trimmed by 3 bases and 1 base, with 10 bases remaining between them. CDR1 is SGDLS, CDR2 YYNGEE, per germline. The CDR3 extends over 14 amino acids.

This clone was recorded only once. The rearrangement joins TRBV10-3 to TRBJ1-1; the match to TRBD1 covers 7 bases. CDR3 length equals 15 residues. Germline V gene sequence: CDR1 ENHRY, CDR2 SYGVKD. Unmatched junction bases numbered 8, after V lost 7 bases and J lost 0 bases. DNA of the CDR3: TGTGCCATCAAAGTTGGACAGGACATGAACACTGAAGCTTTCTTT. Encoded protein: CAIKVGQDMNTEAFF.

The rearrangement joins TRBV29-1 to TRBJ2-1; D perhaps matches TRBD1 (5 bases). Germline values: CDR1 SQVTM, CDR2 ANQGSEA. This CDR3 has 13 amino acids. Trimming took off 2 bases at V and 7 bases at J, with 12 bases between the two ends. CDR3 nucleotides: TGCAGCGTTGAATCAGGGTTGGGGAATGAGCAGTTCTTC. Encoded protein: CSVESGLGNEQFF.

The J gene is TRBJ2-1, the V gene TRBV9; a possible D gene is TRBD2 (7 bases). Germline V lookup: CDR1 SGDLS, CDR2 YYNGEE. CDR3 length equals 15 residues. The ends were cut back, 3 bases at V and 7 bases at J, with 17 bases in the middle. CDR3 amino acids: CASSEGGGPSNEQFF. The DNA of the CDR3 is TGTGCCAGCAGCGAAGGGGGAGGGCCATCTAATGAGCAGTTCTTC.